The rows below give T cell receptor beta chains drawn from one sample of a study of CD8 T cells in ankylosing spondylitis. TCRdb processed the 5' RACE reads anew with MiXCR; each CDR3 protein has one entry. This sample carries 150,000 to 250,000 distinct CDR3 sequences, roughly 13% of them seen once, and the ten largest clones take 16%. Sequencing was performed on blood, either unsorted or a sorted T cell fraction (not recorded which). These receptors all come from a male donor with ankylosing spondylitis or in good health (not recorded which). CDR3s include the opening cysteine and the closing phenylalanine or tryptophan. A D gene is named only where the DNA matches it firmly. Size values are once, few and many counts, or a class for expanded clones, and some rows have none.

V	D	J	size	CDR3	DNA
TRBV10-3	-	TRBJ1-5	few	CAISEGGGQPQHF	TGTGCCATCAGTGAGGGGGGCGGTCAGCCCCAGCATTTT
TRBV4-1	TRBD2	TRBJ2-1	few	CASSQLPGLAGTYEQFF	TGCGCCAGCAGCCAATTGCCGGGACTAGCGGGAACGTATGAGCAGTTCTTC
TRBV3-1	TRBD2	TRBJ2-2	-	CASSQDIPGTSGTTAGELFF	TGTGCCAGCAGCCAAGATATCCCCGGGACTAGTGGGACTACGGCCGGGGAGCTGTTTTTT
TRBV5-6	TRBD1	TRBJ1-5	few	CASSRGQGARQPQHF	TGTGCCAGCAGCCGCGGACAGGGGGCACGTCAGCCCCAGCATTTT
TRBV14	-	TRBJ1-2	-	CASSQGHVSYGYTF	TGTGCCAGCAGCCAAGGCCACGTAAGCTATGGCTACACCTTC
TRBV6-2/TRBV6-3	-	TRBJ2-1	-	CASSSTLYNEQFF	TGTGCCAGCAGTTCCACACTTTACAATGAGCAGTTCTTC
TRBV7-9	-	TRBJ2-3	few	CASSPFGNTDTQYF	TGTGCCAGCAGCCCTTTCGGGAACACAGATACGCAGTATTTT
TRBV20-1	TRBD2	TRBJ2-1	few	CSAIAGKLYNEQFF	TGCAGTGCCATAGCGGGGAAGCTTTACAATGAGCAGTTCTTC
TRBV20-1	TRBD2	TRBJ2-7	-	CSARGLSGRADSGEQYF	TGCAGTGCTAGAGGACTAAGCGGGAGGGCCGATTCGGGAGAGCAGTACTTC
TRBV10-2	-	TRBJ1-1	-	CASEGPFEAFF	TGCGCCAGCGAGGGGCCCTTCGAAGCTTTCTTT
TRBV20-1	-	TRBJ2-7	few	CSARPRSSYEQYF	TGCAGTGCTAGACCCAGGAGCTCCTACGAGCAGTACTTC
TRBV6-4	TRBD1	TRBJ1-1	few	CASSASRQGASEAFF	TGTGCCAGCAGTGCCTCCCGACAGGGGGCCTCTGAAGCTTTCTTT
TRBV2	-	TRBJ1-1	-	CASSERRPGNTEAFF	TGTGCCAGCAGTGAACGGAGGCCGGGAAACACTGAAGCTTTCTTT
TRBV5-1	TRBD1	TRBJ2-2	-	CASSQGDSNTGELFF	TGCGCCAGCAGCCAAGGGGACAGTAACACCGGGGAGCTGTTTTTT
TRBV4-1	-	TRBJ2-7	few	CASSVRGTAPYEQYF	TGCGCCAGCAGCGTCAGAGGGACGGCCCCCTACGAGCAGTACTTC
TRBV12-3/TRBV12-4	TRBD1	TRBJ2-7	-	CASSSGQAPYEQYF	TGTGCCAGCAGTTCCGGACAGGCGCCCTACGAGCAGTACTTC
TRBV29-1	-	TRBJ1-2	-	CSVEARAAYGYTF	TGCAGCGTTGAGGCCCGGGCGGCGTATGGCTACACCTTC
TRBV4-2	-	TRBJ1-2	-	CASSPTGVGLGYTF	TGTGCCAGCAGCCCCACGGGGGTCGGCCTCGGCTACACCTTC
TRBV15	-	TRBJ1-1	-	CATSRDRSLNTEAFF	TGTGCCACCAGCAGAGACAGGTCCCTGAACACTGAAGCTTTCTTT
TRBV4-1	TRBD1	TRBJ2-7	few	CASSRLGTGGENF	TGCGCCAGCAGCCGCCTAGGGACAGGTGGGGAGAACTTC
TRBV4-1	-	TRBJ2-7	many	CASSHEGPSYEQYF	TGCGCCAGCAGCCATGAGGGGCCGTCTTACGAGCAGTACTTC
TRBV5-1	-	TRBJ2-5	-	CASSPGSSGPHKETQYF	TGCGCCAGCAGCCCCGGATCGAGTGGTCCCCATAAAGAGACCCAGTACTTC
TRBV27	TRBD1	TRBJ1-2	few	CASSSIGQASNYGYTF	TGTGCCAGCAGTTCGATAGGACAGGCGTCGAACTATGGCTACACCTTC
TRBV20-1	TRBD1	TRBJ2-7	-	CSASRTGEGCEQYF	TGCAGTGCTAGCCGTACAGGGGAAGGATGCGAGCAGTACTTC
TRBV7-9	TRBD1	TRBJ2-7	-	CASSEQGQGKNEQYF	TGTGCCAGCTCAGAGCAGGGACAGGGGAAAAACGAGCAGTACTTC
TRBV7-9	-	TRBJ2-3	few	CASSPAADTQYF	TGTGCCAGCAGTCCGGCGGCTGATACGCAGTATTTT
TRBV4-1	-	TRBJ2-3	-	CASSQGRADTQYF	TGCGCCAGCAGCCAAGGGCGGGCAGATACGCAGTATTTT
TRBV20-1	TRBD2	TRBJ2-7	few	CSARSGAGGYEQYF	TGCAGTGCTAGATCGGGAGCGGGAGGTTACGAGCAGTACTTC
TRBV27	TRBD1	TRBJ2-5	few	CASSLGQARETQYF	TGTGCCAGCAGTTTAGGACAGGCGAGGGAGACCCAGTACTTC
TRBV29-1	TRBD1	TRBJ2-1	few	CSVDWTGAYNEQFF	TGCAGCGTTGATTGGACAGGGGCCTACAATGAGCAGTTCTTC
TRBV3-1	TRBD2	TRBJ2-7	-	CASSQGLAGVREQYF	TGTGCCAGCAGCCAAGGACTAGCGGGAGTCCGCGAGCAGTACTTC
TRBV4-1	TRBD2	TRBJ2-1	-	CASSQESGGNEQFF	TGCGCCAGCAGCCAAGAATCGGGGGGAAATGAGCAGTTCTTC
TRBV11-3	TRBD2	TRBJ2-1	few	CASRTGTSGFNEQFF	TGTGCCAGCAGAACCGGGACTAGCGGGTTTAATGAGCAGTTCTTC
TRBV20-1	-	TRBJ1-1	-	CSARDRGGHAEAFF	TGCAGTGCTAGAGATCGAGGGGGACACGCTGAAGCTTTCTTT
TRBV4-1	TRBD2	TRBJ2-3	many	CASSQDERGAGGDTQYF	TGCGCCAGCAGCCAAGATGAAAGGGGAGCGGGAGGAGATACGCAGTATTTT
TRBV11-1	-	TRBJ2-7	-	CASSLARAAYEQYF	TGTGCCAGCAGCTTAGCGCGGGCAGCCTACGAGCAGTACTTC
TRBV5-1	-	TRBJ2-5	few	CASSLELQETQYF	TGCGCCAGCAGCTTGGAGCTTCAAGAGACCCAGTACTTC
TRBV27	-	TRBJ2-7	-	CASSSLGDTYEQYF	TGTGCCAGCAGTTCCCTTGGCGATACCTACGAGCAGTACTTC
TRBV12-3/TRBV12-4	TRBD1	TRBJ1-4	-	CASSSPGRGPLPVKLFF	TGTGCCAGCAGTTCCCCGGGCAGGGGGCCGCTCCCGGTAAAACTGTTTTTT
TRBV7-9	-	TRBJ1-2	few	CASSLSGDGVYGYTF	TGTGCCAGCAGCCTATCAGGGGATGGCGTCTATGGCTACACCTTC
TRBV9	-	TRBJ2-7	many	CASSVEGSSYEQYF	TGTGCCAGCAGCGTAGAAGGCAGCTCCTACGAGCAGTACTTC
TRBV5-1	TRBD2	TRBJ2-7	-	CASSPLGGAFTYEQYF	TGCGCCAGCAGCCCCCTCGGGGGGGCGTTTACCTACGAGCAGTACTTC
TRBV11-2	-	TRBJ2-7	few	CASSLDLTGNEQYF	TGTGCCAGCAGCTTAGATCTGACTGGGAACGAGCAGTACTTC
TRBV6-4	TRBD2	TRBJ2-1	few	CASSDWPSGEVNEQFF	TGTGCCAGCAGTGACTGGCCTAGCGGGGAAGTGAATGAGCAGTTCTTC
TRBV3-1	-	TRBJ2-7	many	CASSQDRGSSYEQYF	TGTGCCAGCAGCCAAGACAGGGGTTCCTCCTACGAGCAGTACTTC
TRBV3-1	-	TRBJ2-7	-	CACSPLGAGGYEQYF	TGTGCCTGCAGCCCCCTAGGGGCCGGAGGATACGAGCAGTACTTC
TRBV12-3/TRBV12-4	-	TRBJ1-5	-	CASSFAGVQPQHF	TGTGCCAGCAGTTTTGCGGGGGTCCAGCCCCAGCATTTT